These T cell receptor beta chains were read from a single sample in a study of T cell repertoires in cytomegalovirus infection. TCRdb re-called the reads through MiXCR, storing one row per CDR3 protein. The sample records 900,000 to 950,000 distinct CDR3 sequences, around 32% being singletons. These receptors' antigens are unknown. Source: cultured CD8+ T cells from PBMCs, taken from culture after CMV antigen stimulation. These receptors originate from a human donor in good health (CMV status not recorded). Some clones in this sample may be carry-over from other donors' samples. The CDR3 runs from the conserved cysteine through the conserved F or W. D genes are given only for firm matches. Rows may omit the clone size; those that give it use once, few, many or a size class.

v_gene,j_gene,abundance,d_gene,CDR3aa,CDR3nt
TRBV7-7,TRBJ2-5,.,.,CASSSESGETQYF,TGTGCTAGCAGCTCCGAGTCAGGAGAGACCCAGTACTTC
TRBV7-2,TRBJ1-6,many,.,CASSDSNSYNSPLHF,TGTGCCAGCAGCGACTCTAACTCCTATAATTCACCCCTCCACTTT
TRBV19,TRBJ1-5,.,.,CASSGQPLSNQPQHF,TGTGCCAGTAGTGGACAGCCCCTAAGCAATCAGCCCCAGCATTTT
TRBV12-3/TRBV12-4,TRBJ2-2,.,TRBD2,CASILAASTGELFF,TGTGCCAGCATACTAGCGGCCTCCACCGGGGAGCTGTTTTTT
TRBV29-1,TRBJ1-2,.,TRBD1,CSVEYRGYGYTF,TGCAGCGTTGAGTACAGGGGCTATGGCTACACCTTC
TRBV19,TRBJ2-3,few,TRBD1,CASSTGQFAYF,TGTGCCAGTAGTACGGGACAGTTCGCTTATTTT
TRBV7-9,TRBJ2-1,few,.,CASSLDEGKRTYNEQFF,TGTGCCAGCAGCTTAGATGAGGGGAAAAGGACCTACAATGAGCAGTTCTTC
TRBV6-7,TRBJ1-1,.,.,CASSYSLRSPEHTEAFF,TGTGCCAGCAGTTACTCGTTGAGGAGTCCAGAGCACACTGAAGCTTTCTTT
TRBV11-3,TRBJ2-1,.,TRBD1,CASSLRTGQYNEQFF,TGTGCCAGCAGCCTCAGGACAGGGCAGTACAATGAGCAGTTCTTC
TRBV6-2/TRBV6-3,TRBJ1-5,few,.,CASSQTYRDRNQPQHF,TGTGCCAGCAGTCAAACCTACAGAGATCGCAATCAGCCCCAGCATTTT
TRBV27,TRBJ1-2,few,TRBD1,CASSLSKGAGYGYTF,TGTGCCAGCAGTTTATCGAAGGGGGCGGGCTATGGCTACACCTTC
TRBV5-5,TRBJ2-1,few,TRBD1,CASSPRTGILNNEQFF,TGTGCCAGCAGCCCCCGGACAGGGATTTTGAACAATGAGCAGTTCTTC
TRBV5-5,TRBJ2-7,few,TRBD2,CASSLVPSGGVSYEQYF,TGTGCCAGCAGCTTGGTCCCTAGCGGGGGGGTCTCCTACGAGCAGTACTTC
TRBV7-2,TRBJ2-1,many,.,CASSLDLGIYNEQFF,TGTGCCAGCAGCTTAGATCTAGGGATTTACAATGAGCAGTTCTTC
TRBV6-2/TRBV6-3,TRBJ2-5,.,.,CASSLYSPGDQYF,TGTGCCAGCAGTTTGTACAGCCCGGGGGACCAGTACTTC
TRBV6-1,TRBJ2-1,many,TRBD2,CASSEASGVNEQFF,TGTGCCAGCAGTGAGGCTAGCGGGGTCAATGAGCAGTTCTTC
TRBV18,TRBJ2-3,.,TRBD2,CASSRGLADRSTDTQYF,TGTGCCAGCTCACGGGGACTAGCGGACCGAAGCACAGATACGCAGTATTTT
TRBV6-1,TRBJ1-5,many,.,CASSEVDTMGQPQHF,TGTGCCAGCAGTGAAGTTGACACTATGGGTCAGCCCCAGCATTTT
TRBV6-1,TRBJ1-1,few,.,CASSDTENTEAFF,TGTGCCAGCAGTGATACAGAGAACACTGAAGCTTTCTTT
TRBV19,TRBJ2-2,.,TRBD2,CASRTGTSPTGELFF,TGTGCCAGCCGTACCGGGACTAGCCCCACCGGGGAGCTGTTTTTT
TRBV5-1,TRBJ1-1,few,TRBD1,CASSFSGTGERTEAFF,TGCGCCAGCAGCTTTTCCGGGACAGGGGAGAGGACTGAAGCTTTCTTT
TRBV15,TRBJ2-1,.,.,CATSRGTKGSYNEQFF,TGTGCCACCAGCAGAGGAACGAAGGGGTCCTACAATGAGCAGTTCTTC
TRBV4-1,TRBJ1-2,.,.,CASSQSFSAGHYGYTF,TGCGCCAGCAGCCAAAGCTTTTCGGCAGGGCACTATGGCTACACCTTC
TRBV27,TRBJ1-5,.,.,CANSLLEGGQPQHF,TGTGCCAACAGTTTATTGGAAGGAGGACAGCCCCAGCATTTT
TRBV27,TRBJ1-2,few,TRBD1,CASTLRGNGNYGYTF,TGTGCCAGCACCCTCAGGGGGAATGGGAACTATGGCTACACCTTC
TRBV6-1,TRBJ2-5,.,TRBD2,CASSAPGTSGEETQYF,TGTGCCAGCAGTGCACCCGGGACTAGCGGTGAAGAGACCCAGTACTTC
TRBV7-9,TRBJ1-6,.,.,CASSAIQGAGSPLHF,TGTGCCAGCAGCGCAATACAGGGCGCAGGTTCACCCCTCCACTTT
TRBV20-1,TRBJ2-2,.,.,CSALRRAPGELFF,TGCAGTGCTCTTCGCCGGGCCCCCGGGGAGCTGTTTTTT
TRBV7-9,TRBJ2-4,few,TRBD1,CASSSDRDIQYF,TGTGCCAGCAGCTCGGACAGGGACATTCAGTACTTC
TRBV19,TRBJ2-7,.,TRBD1,CASSPWTGSYEQYF,TGTGCCAGTAGTCCATGGACAGGATCCTACGAGCAGTACTTC
TRBV15,TRBJ2-1,few,.,CATSRDLTVLSSYNEQFF,TGTGCCACCAGCAGAGATTTGACAGTCCTCTCCTCCTACAATGAGCAGTTCTTC
TRBV12-3/TRBV12-4,TRBJ1-5,few,.,CASILGTDLYSNQPQHF,TGTGCCAGCATCCTTGGGACCGACCTTTATAGCAATCAGCCCCAGCATTTT
TRBV29-1,TRBJ1-1,.,.,CSVDNPGRNTEAFF,TGCAGCGTTGATAACCCAGGCAGGAACACTGAAGCTTTCTTT
TRBV7-3,TRBJ1-6,few,TRBD1,CASSLQGQGLGNSPLHF,TGTGCCAGCAGCTTACAGGGACAGGGGCTCGGTAATTCACCCCTCCACTTT
TRBV7-9,TRBJ2-3,few,.,CASRLAESTDTQYF,TGTGCCAGCAGGTTAGCAGAATCAACAGATACGCAGTATTTT
TRBV4-1,TRBJ1-1,.,.,CASSPSDSLNTEAFF,TGCGCCAGCAGCCCGTCCGACAGCCTGAACACTGAAGCTTTCTTT
TRBV19,TRBJ2-3,.,.,CATRASPADTQYF,TGTGCCACCCGGGCCTCCCCTGCAGATACGCAGTATTTT
TRBV11-3,TRBJ2-1,.,.,CASSWGGLSSYNEQFF,TGTGCCAGCAGCTGGGGGGGCCTAAGCTCCTACAATGAGCAGTTCTTC
TRBV7-3,TRBJ2-1,few,.,CASSLNPKIVDRVDSYNEQFF,TGTGCCAGCAGCTTAAATCCAAAAATTGTAGACCGGGTGGACTCCTACAATGAGCAGTTCTTC
TRBV11-2,TRBJ2-5,.,.,CASSLGGAAQYF,TGTGCCAGCAGCTTAGGGGGGGCGGCCCAGTACTTC
TRBV9,TRBJ2-7,.,.,CASSVAPESYEQYF,TGTGCCAGCAGCGTAGCGCCCGAGAGCTACGAGCAGTACTTC
TRBV20-1,TRBJ1-5,few,TRBD1,CSATQGRNSNQPQHF,TGCAGTGCCACACAGGGGCGCAATAGCAATCAGCCCCAGCATTTT
TRBV7-9,TRBJ2-5,few,TRBD1,CASSPPRRDRGRETQYF,TGTGCCAGCAGCCCACCCCGACGGGACAGGGGTAGGGAGACCCAGTACTTC
TRBV12-3/TRBV12-4,TRBJ2-2,once,.,CASSFEGEDTGQLFF,TGTGCCAGCAGTTTTGAAGGCGAGGACACCGGGCAGCTGTTTTTT
TRBV7-2,TRBJ1-1,few,TRBD1,CASSLARPGGTEAFF,TGTGCCAGCAGCTTAGCCCGGCCAGGGGGCACTGAAGCTTTCTTT
TRBV14,TRBJ1-1,.,.,CASSQDTGGNTEAFF,TGTGCCAGCAGCCAAGATACGGGGGGGAACACTGAAGCTTTCTTT
TRBV12-3/TRBV12-4,TRBJ2-7,few,TRBD1,CASSLTWTGGPPEQYF,TGTGCCAGCAGCCTTACCTGGACAGGGGGCCCGCCCGAGCAGTACTTC